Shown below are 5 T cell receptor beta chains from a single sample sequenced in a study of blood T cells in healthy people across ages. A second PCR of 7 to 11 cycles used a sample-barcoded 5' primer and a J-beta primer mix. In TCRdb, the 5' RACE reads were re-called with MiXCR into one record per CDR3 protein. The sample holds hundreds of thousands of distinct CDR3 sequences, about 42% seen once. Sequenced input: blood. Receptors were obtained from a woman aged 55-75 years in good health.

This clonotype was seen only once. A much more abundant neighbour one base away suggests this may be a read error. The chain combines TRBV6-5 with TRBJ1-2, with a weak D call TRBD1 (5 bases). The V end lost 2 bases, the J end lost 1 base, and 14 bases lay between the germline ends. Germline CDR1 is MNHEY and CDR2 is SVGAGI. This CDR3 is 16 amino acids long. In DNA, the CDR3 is TGTGCCAGCAGTTACGGGGCCCGAAGAAATAACTATGGCTACACCTTC. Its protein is CASSYGARRNNYGYTF.

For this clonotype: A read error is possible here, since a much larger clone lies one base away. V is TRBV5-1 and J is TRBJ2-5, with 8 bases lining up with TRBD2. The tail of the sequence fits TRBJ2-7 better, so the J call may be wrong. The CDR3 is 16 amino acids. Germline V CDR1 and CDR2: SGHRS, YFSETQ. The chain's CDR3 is CASSLTGLGGTHEQYF. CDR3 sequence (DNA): TGCGCCAGCAGCTTGACGGGACTAGGAGGAACCCACGAGCAGTACTTC.

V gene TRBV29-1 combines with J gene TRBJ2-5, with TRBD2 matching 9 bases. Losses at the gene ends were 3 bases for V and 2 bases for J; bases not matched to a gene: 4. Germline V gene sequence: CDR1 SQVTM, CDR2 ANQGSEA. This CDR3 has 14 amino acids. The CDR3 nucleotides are TGCAGCGTTGAGAGGCTAGCGGGACAAGAGACCCAGTACTTC. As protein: CSVERLAGQETQYF.

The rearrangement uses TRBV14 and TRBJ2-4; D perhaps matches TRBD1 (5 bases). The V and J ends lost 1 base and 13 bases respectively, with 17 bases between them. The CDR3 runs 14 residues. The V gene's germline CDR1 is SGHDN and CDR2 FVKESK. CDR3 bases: TGTGCCAGCAGCCAAGTGAACTGGGGCTATGAGCAGTACTTC. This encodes CASSQVNWGYEQYF.

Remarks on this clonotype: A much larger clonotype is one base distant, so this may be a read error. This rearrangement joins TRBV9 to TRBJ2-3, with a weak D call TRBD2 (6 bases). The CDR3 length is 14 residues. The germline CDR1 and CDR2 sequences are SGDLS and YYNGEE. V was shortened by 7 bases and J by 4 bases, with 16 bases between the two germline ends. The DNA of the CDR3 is TGTGCCAGCGGTCTTGGGGGAGGCGCAGATACGCAGTATTTT. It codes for CASGLGGGADTQYF. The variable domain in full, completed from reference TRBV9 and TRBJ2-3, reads DSGVTQTPKHLITATGQRVTLRCSPRSGDLSVYWYQQSLDQGLQFLIQYYNGEERAKGNILERFSAQQFPDLHSELNLSSLELGDSALYFCASGLGGGADTQYFGPGTRLTVL.